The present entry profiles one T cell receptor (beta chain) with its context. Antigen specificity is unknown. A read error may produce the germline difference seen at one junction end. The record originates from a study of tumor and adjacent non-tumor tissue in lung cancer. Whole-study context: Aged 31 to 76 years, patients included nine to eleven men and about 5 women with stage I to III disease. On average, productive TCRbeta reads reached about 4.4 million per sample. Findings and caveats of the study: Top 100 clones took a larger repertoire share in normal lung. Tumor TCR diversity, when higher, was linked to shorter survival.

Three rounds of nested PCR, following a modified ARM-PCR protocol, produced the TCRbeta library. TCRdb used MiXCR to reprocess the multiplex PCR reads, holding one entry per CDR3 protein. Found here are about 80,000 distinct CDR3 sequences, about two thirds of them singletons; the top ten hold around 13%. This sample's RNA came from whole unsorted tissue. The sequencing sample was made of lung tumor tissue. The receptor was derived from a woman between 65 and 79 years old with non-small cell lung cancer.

In DNA form, the CDR3 reads TGTGTCTGGACAACAACAATACAGAACACTGAAGCTTTCTTT. As protein: CVWTTTIQNTEAFF. The chain carries TRBV30 and TRBJ1-1, with a tentative D call TRBD1 (5 bases). Germline V gene data show CDR1 as GTSNPN and CDR2 as SVGIG (reference sequence). The length of the CDR3 is 14 residues.